Following are 8 T cell receptor beta chains from one sample sequenced in a study of T cells after yellow fever vaccination (dated 2019 in TCRdb). Library construction relied on 5' RACE. TCRdb lists the instrument as Illumina HiSeq 2500. TCRdb cleaned the public reads at Q25 with fastp, built clones with MiXCR and kept in-frame beta chains. Each CDR3 protein appears once, grouped with its most common genes and DNA. In this sample the table shows 9,500 to 15,000 distinct CDR3 sequences, roughly 6.1% of which occur a single time. The ten largest clones add up to about 0.92% of the sample. The sample's treatment or condition, from its label and the paper: live attenuated yellow fever vaccine strain. The sequencing here drew on PBMCs, either bulk or a sorted T-cell subset (CD4+, CD8+, memory, or dextramer-sorted; not recorded which), taken on the day of the yellow fever booster vaccination. These receptors originate from a man aged 25 to 45 who received the YFV17D yellow fever vaccine.

This clonotype is labeled as medium-sized (0.01 to 0.1%). J is TRBJ2-1 and V is TRBV2; weak D call: TRBD2 (6 bases). The germline V gene encodes CDR1 SNHLY and CDR2 FYNNEI. This CDR3 has 14 residues. V was pared by 2 bases and J by 9 bases, with 14 bases between. The CDR3 sequence: CASSENTGVTEQFF. The CDR3 DNA is TGTGCCAGCAGTGAAAACACGGGAGTAACTGAGCAGTTCTTC.

This clonotype was counted ten times or more. This chain links TRBV20-1 with TRBJ2-5; 8 bases fit TRBD2. V trimming: 5 bases; J trimming: 5 bases; junction bases outside the gene matches: 10. The CDR3 loop spans 14 amino acids. CDR1 is DFQATT and CDR2 is SNEGSKA in the germline V gene (reference sequence). CDR3 nucleotides: TGCAGTGCTCAGGTCCGACTAGCGCTGGAGACCCAGTACTTC. Amino acids: CSAQVRLALETQYF.

This clonotype occurred many times. V usage is TRBV5-8 and J usage is TRBJ1-5, with 8 bases lining up with TRBD1. The CDR3 is 16 amino acids. V lost 4 bases and J lost 3; bases outside the gene matches: 9. CDR1 and CDR2 from the germline V gene are SGHTS and YDEGEE. CDR3 sequence: CASSAGGTGFNQPQHF. The CDR3 DNA reads TGTGCCAGCAGCGCCGGCGGGACAGGATTCAATCAGCCCCAGCATTTT. The full variable domain, with the rest looked up from reference TRBV5-8 and TRBJ1-5, is EAGVTQSPTHLIKTRGQQATLRCSPISGHTSVYWYQQALGLGLQFLLWYDEGEERNRGNFPPRFSGRQFPNYSSELNVNALELEDSALYLCASSAGGTGFNQPQHFGDGTRLSIL.

This clonotype has a count of ten or more. V and J are TRBV20-1 and TRBJ2-1, with 9 bases matching TRBD2. Per germline, CDR1 DFQATT and CDR2 SNEGSKA (reference sequence). The CDR3 extends over 15 amino acids. After removal of 5 bases from V and 7 bases from J, the junction contained 12 bases not matched to a gene. The CDR3 loop is CSAPRGSGSGNEQFF. The CDR3 bases are TGCAGTGCTCCGAGGGGTAGCGGGAGTGGTAATGAGCAGTTCTTC.

Many counts were recorded for this clonotype. This chain uses TRBV6-1 with TRBJ1-2, with a tentative D call TRBD1 (5 bases). The CDR3 spans 13 residues. The V end lost 4 bases, the J end lost 5 bases, and 11 bases lay between the germline ends. CDR1 and CDR2 from the germline V gene are MNHNS and SASEGT. CDR3 sequence (DNA): TGTGCCAGCAGTGTAGCGACAGCTTATGGCTACACCTTC. Its translation is CASSVATAYGYTF.

The chain links TRBV20-1 to TRBJ2-7; no clear D. Germline V CDR1 and CDR2: DFQATT, SNEGSKA (reference sequence). V gave up 3 bases and J gave up 1 base, with 13 bases separating them. The CDR3 has 14 residues. CDR3 amino acids: CSASRRSKSYEQYF. CDR3 sequence (DNA): TGCAGTGCTAGTCGGCGGAGCAAGTCCTACGAGCAGTACTTC.

In its sample, this clonotype is medium-sized (0.01 to 0.1%). This chain connects TRBV4-3 to TRBJ2-3; D is perhaps TRBD2 (5 bases). V lost 3 bases to trimming and J lost 4 bases, with 17 bases between them. The CDR3 has 16 amino acids. Germline values: CDR1 LGHNA, CDR2 YSLEER. The CDR3 sequence: CASSQEWASGADTQYF. CDR3 bases: TGCGCCAGCAGCCAGGAGTGGGCCTCCGGGGCAGATACGCAGTATTTT.

This clonotype was counted at least ten times. The chain links TRBV3-1 to TRBJ2-7; 8 bases agree with TRBD2. Germline lookup yields CDR1 LGHDT and CDR2 YNNKEL (reference sequence). The V gene end was trimmed by 4 bases and the J gene end by 9 bases; junction bases not matched to a gene: 14. The CDR3 runs 15 residues. CDR3 coding DNA: TGTGCCAGCAGCCGGGGGACTAGTTTCATACTGGGGCAGTACTTC. This codes for CASSRGTSFILGQYF.